This T cell receptor beta chain came from a study of blood T cell repertoires in COVID-19. As for the study in general: Specimens from acute and convalescent COVID-19 originated in the United States, Italy and Spain. T cells, B-cell-depleted T cells, or PBMCs provided the cDNA or gDNA that served as material.

The CDR3 runs 14 residues. Per germline, CDR1 MNHNS and CDR2 SASEGT. The junction had 4 bases not matched to a gene; V was cut back by 1 base and J by 8 bases. Per the original data handling: Estimation of nucleated cell counts was performed using reference gene primer amplification. Here immunoSEQ multiplex PCR was the method, and the copy in TCRdb shows in-frame clones only, minus some. Clone size and the V and J calls come from that table; the DNA yielded D and trimming. The sample consists of about 40,000 clones, 85% of them appearing once. The chain has TRBV6-1 and TRBJ1-4; 7 positions match TRBD1. Sequenced sample: peripheral blood. The clonotype comes from a human donor in a cohort sampled during active COVID-19. The CDR3 sequence: CASSEGQGWEKLFF. Written as DNA, the CDR3 is TGTGCCAGCAGTGAAGGACAGGGTTGGGAAAAACTGTTTTTT.